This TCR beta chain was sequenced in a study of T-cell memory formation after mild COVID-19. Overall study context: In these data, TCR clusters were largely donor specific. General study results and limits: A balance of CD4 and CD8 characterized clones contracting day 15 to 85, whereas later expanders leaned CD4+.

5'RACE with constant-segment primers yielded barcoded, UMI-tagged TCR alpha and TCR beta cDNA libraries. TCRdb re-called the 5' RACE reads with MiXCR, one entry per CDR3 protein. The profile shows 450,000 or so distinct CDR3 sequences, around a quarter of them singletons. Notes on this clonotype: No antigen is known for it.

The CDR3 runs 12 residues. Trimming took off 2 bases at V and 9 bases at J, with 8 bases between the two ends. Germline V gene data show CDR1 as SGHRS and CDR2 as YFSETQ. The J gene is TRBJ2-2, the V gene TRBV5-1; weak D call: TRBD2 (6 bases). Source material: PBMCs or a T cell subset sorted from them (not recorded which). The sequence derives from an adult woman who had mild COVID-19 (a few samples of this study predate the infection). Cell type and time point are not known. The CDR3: CASSFGGWELFF. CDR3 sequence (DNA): TGCGCCAGCAGCTTCGGGGGATGGGAGCTGTTTTTT.